This record looks at one TCR beta chain sequence and its context. Its antigen is unknown. Clones were sequenced by immunoSEQ multiplex PCR, and TCRdb holds only the in-frame ones, with some missing. The repertoire consists of about 23,000 clones, with roughly 90% occurring once and the leading ten covering approximately 2%. Trimming removed 5 bases at V and 2 bases at J, with 23 bases between. Germline-derived CDR1 and CDR2 are MNHEY and SMNVEV (reference sequence). The CDR3 totals 18 residues. The sample is drawn from a study of graft-versus-host responses after intestinal transplantation. For the study at large: Multivisceral, liver-intestinal, or isolated intestinal grafts went to recipients.

Study-level results: Early post-transplant HvG declines were associated with peak circulating GvH clone levels.

Sequences were derived from PBMCs, sampled roughly 38 days after intestinal transplant. The sequence derives from a human patient who received an intestinal transplant, so some T cells may come from the graft donor. The chain couples TRBV27 to TRBJ2-3, with a weak D call TRBD1 (6 bases). As DNA, the CDR3 is TGTGCCAGCAGTATCCTCCACAGGGCAACTAGGTTCACAGATACGCAGTATTTT. Amino acid sequence: CASSILHRATRFTDTQYF.